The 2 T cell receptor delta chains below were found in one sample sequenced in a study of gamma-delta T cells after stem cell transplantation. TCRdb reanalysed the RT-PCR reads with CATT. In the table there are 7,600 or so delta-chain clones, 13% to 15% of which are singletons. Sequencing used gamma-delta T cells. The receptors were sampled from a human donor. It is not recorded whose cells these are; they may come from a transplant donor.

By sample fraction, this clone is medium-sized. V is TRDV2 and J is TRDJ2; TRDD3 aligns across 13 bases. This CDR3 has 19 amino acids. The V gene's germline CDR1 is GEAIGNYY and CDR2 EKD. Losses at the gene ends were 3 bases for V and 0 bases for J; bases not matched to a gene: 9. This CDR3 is CACDVVTGGYVALTAQLFF. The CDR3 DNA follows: TGTGCCTGTGACGTCGTCACTGGGGGATACGTAGCTTTGACAGCACAACTCTTCTTT.

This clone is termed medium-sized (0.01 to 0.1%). The CDR3 region has the DNA TGTGCTCTTGGGGGGCCCTGTGGGGGATACGTTCCCATCGTCCCGCAACTATACACCGATAAACTCATCTTT. It encodes CALGGPCGGYVPIVPQLYTDKLIF. This rearrangement joins TRDV1 to TRDJ1, with TRDD3 identical over 11 bases. Germline CDR1 reads TSWWSYY; CDR2 reads QGS. CDR3 length: 24 residues. V lost 4 bases, J lost 0 bases, and 28 bases stayed unmatched.